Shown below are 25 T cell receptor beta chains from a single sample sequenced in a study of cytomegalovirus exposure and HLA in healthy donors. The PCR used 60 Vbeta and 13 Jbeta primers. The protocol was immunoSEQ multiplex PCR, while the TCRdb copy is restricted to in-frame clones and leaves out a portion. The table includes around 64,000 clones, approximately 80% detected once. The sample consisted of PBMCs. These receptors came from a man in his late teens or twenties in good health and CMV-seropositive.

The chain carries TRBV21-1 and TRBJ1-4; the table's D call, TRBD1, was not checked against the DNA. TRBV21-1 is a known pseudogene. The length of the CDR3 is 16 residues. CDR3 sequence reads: CASSHRGSATNEKLFF. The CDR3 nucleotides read TGTGCCAGCAGCCACAGGGGCTCTGCAACTAATGAAAAACTGTTTTTT.

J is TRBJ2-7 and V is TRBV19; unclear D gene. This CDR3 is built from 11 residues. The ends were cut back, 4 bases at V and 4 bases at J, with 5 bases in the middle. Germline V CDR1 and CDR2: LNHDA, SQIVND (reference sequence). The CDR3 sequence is CASSTLYEQYF. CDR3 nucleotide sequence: TGTGCCAGTAGTACCCTGTACGAGCAGTACTTC.

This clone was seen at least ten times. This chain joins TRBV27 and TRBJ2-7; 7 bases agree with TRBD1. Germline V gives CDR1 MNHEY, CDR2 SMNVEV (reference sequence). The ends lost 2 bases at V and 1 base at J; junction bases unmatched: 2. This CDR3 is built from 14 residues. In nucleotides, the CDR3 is TGTGCCAGCAGTTTAGACAGGGATTCCTACGAGCAGTACTTC. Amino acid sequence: CASSLDRDSYEQYF.

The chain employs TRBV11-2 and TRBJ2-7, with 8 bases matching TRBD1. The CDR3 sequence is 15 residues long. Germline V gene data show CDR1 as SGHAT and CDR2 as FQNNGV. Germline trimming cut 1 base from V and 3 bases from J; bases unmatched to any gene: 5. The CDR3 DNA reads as TGTGCCAGCAGCTTAGGTCAGGGGGCTATCTACGAGCAGTACTTC. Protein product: CASSLGQGAIYEQYF. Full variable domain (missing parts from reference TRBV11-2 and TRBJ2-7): EAGVAQSPRYKIIEKRQSVAFWCNPISGHATLYWYQQILGQGPKLLIQFQNNGVVDDSQLPKDRFSAERLKGVDSTLKIQPAKLEDSAVYLCASSLGQGAIYEQYFGPGTRLTVT.

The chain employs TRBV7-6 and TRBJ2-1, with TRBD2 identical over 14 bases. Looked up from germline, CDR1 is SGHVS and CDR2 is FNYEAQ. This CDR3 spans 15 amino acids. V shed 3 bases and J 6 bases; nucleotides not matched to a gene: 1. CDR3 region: CASSLGLAGVNEQFF. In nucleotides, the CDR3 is TGTGCCAGCAGCTTGGGACTAGCGGGGGTCAATGAGCAGTTCTTC. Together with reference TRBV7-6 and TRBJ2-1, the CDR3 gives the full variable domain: GAGVSQSPRYKVTKRGQDVALRCDPISGHVSLYWYRQALGQGPEFLTYFNYEAQQDKSGLPNDRFSAERPEGSISTLTIQRTEQRDSAMYRCASSLGLAGVNEQFFGPGTRLTVL.

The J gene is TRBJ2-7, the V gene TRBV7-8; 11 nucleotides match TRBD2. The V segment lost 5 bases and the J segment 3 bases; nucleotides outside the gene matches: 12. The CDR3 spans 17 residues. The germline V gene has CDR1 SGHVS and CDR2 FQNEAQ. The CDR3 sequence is CASSHRKLAGGHYEQYF. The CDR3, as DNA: TGTGCCAGCAGCCATAGAAAGTTAGCGGGAGGGCACTACGAGCAGTACTTC.

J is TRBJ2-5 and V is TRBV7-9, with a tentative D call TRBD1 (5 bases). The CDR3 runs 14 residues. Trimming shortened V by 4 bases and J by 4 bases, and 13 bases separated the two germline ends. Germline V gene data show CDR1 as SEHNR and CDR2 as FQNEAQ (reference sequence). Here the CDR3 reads CASSSRTRRETQYF. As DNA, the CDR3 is TGTGCCAGCAGCTCTCGGACACGCAGAGAGACCCAGTACTTC.

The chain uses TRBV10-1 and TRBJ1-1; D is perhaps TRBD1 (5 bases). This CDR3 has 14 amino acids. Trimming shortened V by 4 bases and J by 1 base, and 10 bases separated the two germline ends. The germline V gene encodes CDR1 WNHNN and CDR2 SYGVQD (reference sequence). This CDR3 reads CASSAQGQNTEAFF. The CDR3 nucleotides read TGCGCCAGCAGTGCCCAAGGACAGAACACTGAAGCTTTCTTT.

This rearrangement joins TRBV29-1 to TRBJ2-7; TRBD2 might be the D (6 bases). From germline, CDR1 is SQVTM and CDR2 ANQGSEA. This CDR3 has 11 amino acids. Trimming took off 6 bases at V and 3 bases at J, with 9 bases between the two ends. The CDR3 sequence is CSVGTGYEQYF. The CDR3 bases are TGCAGCGTGGGGACTGGCTACGAGCAGTACTTC.

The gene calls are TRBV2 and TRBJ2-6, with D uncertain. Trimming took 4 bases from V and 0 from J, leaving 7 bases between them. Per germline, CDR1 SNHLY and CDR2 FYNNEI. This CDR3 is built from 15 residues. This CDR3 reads CASSGLGSGANVLTF. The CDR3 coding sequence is TGTGCCAGCAGTGGACTCGGCTCTGGGGCCAACGTCCTGACTTTC.

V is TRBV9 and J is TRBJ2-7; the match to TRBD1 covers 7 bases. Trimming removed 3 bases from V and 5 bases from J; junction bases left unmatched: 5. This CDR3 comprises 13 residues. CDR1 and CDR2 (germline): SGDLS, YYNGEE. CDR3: CASSGQGTHEQYF. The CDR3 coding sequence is TGTGCCAGCAGCGGACAGGGTACTCACGAGCAGTACTTC. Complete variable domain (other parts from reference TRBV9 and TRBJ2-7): DSGVTQTPKHLITATGQRVTLRCSPRSGDLSVYWYQQSLDQGLQFLIQYYNGEERAKGNILERFSAQQFPDLHSELNLSSLELGDSALYFCASSGQGTHEQYFGPGTRLTVT.

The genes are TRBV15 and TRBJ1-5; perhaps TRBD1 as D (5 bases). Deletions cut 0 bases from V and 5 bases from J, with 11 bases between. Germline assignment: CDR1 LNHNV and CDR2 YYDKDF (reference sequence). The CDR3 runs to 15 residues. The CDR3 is CATSRDQGGHQPQHF. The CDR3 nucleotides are TGTGCCACCAGCAGAGATCAGGGTGGGCATCAGCCCCAGCATTTT.

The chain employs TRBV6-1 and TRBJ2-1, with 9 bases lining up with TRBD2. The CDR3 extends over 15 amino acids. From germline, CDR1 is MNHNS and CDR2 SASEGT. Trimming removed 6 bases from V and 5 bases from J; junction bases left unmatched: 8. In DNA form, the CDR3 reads TGTGCCAGCAGCCTCGCGGGGGGGCCTAACAATGAGCAGTTCTTC. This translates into CASSLAGGPNNEQFF.

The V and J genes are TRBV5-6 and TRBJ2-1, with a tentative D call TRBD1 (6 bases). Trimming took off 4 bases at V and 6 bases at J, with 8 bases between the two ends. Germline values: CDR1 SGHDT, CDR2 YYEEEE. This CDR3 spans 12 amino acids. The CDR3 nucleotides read TGTGCCAGCAGCCAGGGGTTCAATGAGCAGTTCTTC. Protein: CASSQGFNEQFF.

CDR3 region: CASSPTGTGLGYTF. The CDR3 bases are TGTGCCAGCAGTCCTACCGGGACAGGGTTGGGCTACACCTTC. This chain links TRBV7-2 with TRBJ1-2; TRBD1 matches at 9 bases. Losses at the gene ends were 6 bases for V and 8 bases for J; bases not matched to a gene: 10. Germline V gives CDR1 SGHTA, CDR2 FQGNSA. The length of the CDR3 is 14 residues.

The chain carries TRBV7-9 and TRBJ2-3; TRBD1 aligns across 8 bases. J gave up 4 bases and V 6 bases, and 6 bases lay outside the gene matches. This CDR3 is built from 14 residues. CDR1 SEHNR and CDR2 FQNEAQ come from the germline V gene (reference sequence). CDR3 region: CASSPGQGADTQYF. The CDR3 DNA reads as TGTGCCAGCAGTCCTGGACAGGGCGCAGATACGCAGTATTTT.

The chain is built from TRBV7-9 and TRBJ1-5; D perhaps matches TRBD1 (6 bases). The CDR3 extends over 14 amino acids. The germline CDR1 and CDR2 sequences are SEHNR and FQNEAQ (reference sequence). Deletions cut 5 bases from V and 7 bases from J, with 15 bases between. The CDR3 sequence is CASSHEQGGQPQHF. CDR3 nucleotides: TGTGCCAGCAGCCATGAACAGGGCGGCCAGCCCCAGCATTTT.

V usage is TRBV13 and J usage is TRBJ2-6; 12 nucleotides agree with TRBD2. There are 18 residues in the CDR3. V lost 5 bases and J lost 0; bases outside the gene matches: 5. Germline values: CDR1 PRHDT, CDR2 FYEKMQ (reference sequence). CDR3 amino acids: CASSQTSGRSSGANVLTF. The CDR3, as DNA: TGTGCCAGCAGCCAAACTAGCGGGAGGAGCTCTGGGGCCAACGTCCTGACTTTC.

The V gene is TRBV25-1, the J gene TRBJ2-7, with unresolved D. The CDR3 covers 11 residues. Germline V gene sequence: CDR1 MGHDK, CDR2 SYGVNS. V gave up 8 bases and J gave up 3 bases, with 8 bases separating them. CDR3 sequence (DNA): TGTGCCAGCTACAATGGCTACGAGCAGTACTTC. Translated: CASYNGYEQYF.

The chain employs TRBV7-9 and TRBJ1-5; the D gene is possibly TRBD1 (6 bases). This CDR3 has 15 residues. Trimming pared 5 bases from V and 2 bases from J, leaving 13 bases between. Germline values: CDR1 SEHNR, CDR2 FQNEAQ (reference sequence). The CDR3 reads CASSPGGGGNQPQHF. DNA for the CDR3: TGTGCCAGCAGCCCGGGAGGGGGAGGCAATCAGCCCCAGCATTTT.

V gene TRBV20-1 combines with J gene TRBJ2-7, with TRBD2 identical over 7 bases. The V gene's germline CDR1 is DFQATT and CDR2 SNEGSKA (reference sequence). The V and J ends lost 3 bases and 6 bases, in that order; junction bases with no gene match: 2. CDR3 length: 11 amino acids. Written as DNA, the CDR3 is TGCAGTGCTAGGGGGGGGATCGAGCAGTACTTC. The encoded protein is CSARGGIEQYF.

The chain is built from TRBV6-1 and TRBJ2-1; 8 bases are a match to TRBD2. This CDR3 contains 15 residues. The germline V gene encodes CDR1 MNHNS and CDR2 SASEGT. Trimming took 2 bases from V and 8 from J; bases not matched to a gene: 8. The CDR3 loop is CASSEKAGGPDEQFF. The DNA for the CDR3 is TGTGCCAGCAGTGAAAAGGCGGGGGGTCCCGATGAGCAGTTCTTC.

The CDR3 sequence: CASELQVNTEAFF. CDR3 nucleotides: TGTGCCAGCGAGCTACAGGTGAACACTGAAGCTTTCTTT. The gene calls are TRBV6-1 and TRBJ1-1; D is perhaps TRBD1 (5 bases). Germline-derived CDR1 and CDR2 are MNHNS and SASEGT. The CDR3 is made up of 13 amino acids. V was shortened by 8 bases and J by 0 bases, with 10 bases between the two germline ends.

As DNA, the CDR3 is TGTGCCACCAGCATTGAGTCTCCTGAAAAACTGTTTTTT. Its translation: CATSIESPEKLFF. This rearrangement joins TRBV15 to TRBJ1-4; no clear D gene. The germline V and J ends were trimmed by 4 bases and 7 bases, with 10 bases remaining between them. CDR1 and CDR2 (germline): LNHNV, YYDKDF (reference sequence). This CDR3 is 13 amino acids long.

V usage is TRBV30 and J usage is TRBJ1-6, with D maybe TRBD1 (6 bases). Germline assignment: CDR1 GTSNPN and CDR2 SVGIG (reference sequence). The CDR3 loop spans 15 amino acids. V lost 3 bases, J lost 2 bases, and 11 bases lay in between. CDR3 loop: CAWRDGGPYNSPLHF. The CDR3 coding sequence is TGTGCCTGGAGGGACGGGGGGCCCTATAATTCACCCCTCCACTTT.